These 8 T cell receptor beta chains were all obtained from the same sample, sequenced in a study of tumor-infiltrating lymphocytes in primary liver carcinoma. Co-extracting RNA and DNA was done with roughly 17-32 mg of unsorted bulk tissue as input. Starting material of roughly 550 ng total RNA yielded TCR beta cDNA via a constant-region primer. Three nested multiplex PCR rounds, a slightly modified ARM-PCR method, built the TCR beta libraries. It was with TRBV1-TRBV30 forward primers and a C-beta reverse primer that the first two PCR rounds were run, at roughly 10 cycles each. TCRdb reprocessed the multiplex PCR reads via MiXCR and lists one record per CDR3 protein. The sample shows more than 95,000 distinct CDR3 sequences, 55% to 75% of them seen only once. The sequencing sample was made of liver tumor tissue from sampling region 3. Subset: tumor region T3, left-lateral pole. The receptor set was obtained from a woman aged 55 to 70 with primary liver carcinoma and hepatitis B virus infection.

As to this clonotype: No conserved phenylalanine or tryptophan ends this CDR3, so it is likely a read error. The rearrangement links TRBV4-1 to TRBJ1-1, with D possibly being TRBD1 (5 bases). The length of the CDR3 is 18 residues. The V gene's germline CDR1 is MGHRA and CDR2 YSYEKL. The chain's CDR3 is CASSQDQVSGGFKIEAFI. The DNA for the CDR3 is TGCGCCAGCAGTCAAGATCAAGTTTCGGGGGGGTTTAAGATTGAAGCTTTCATT.

Comment on this clonotype: The CDR3 end shows no conserved phenylalanine or tryptophan, and so a read error is likely. The chain couples TRBV6-5 to TRBJ2-3; tentative D call: TRBD1 (6 bases). In germline, CDR1 is MNHEY, CDR2 SVGAGI. The CDR3 has 19 residues. V shed 7 bases and J shed 0 bases, with 26 bases lying between them. CDR3 loop: CASIPLGGVVLTSTDTQYS. The CDR3 coding sequence is TGTGCCAGCATCCCTTTAGGGGGAGTCGTCCTTACTAGCACAGATACGCAGTATTCT.

J is TRBJ2-2 and V is TRBV18; TRBD2 aligns across 13 bases. This CDR3 is 15 amino acids long. Germline V gene lookup returns CDR1 KGHSH and CDR2 LQKENI. The trim removed 6 bases at V and 9 bases at J, leaving 7 bases unmatched. CDR3 sequence reads: CASSPGLAGDRELFF. In DNA form, the CDR3 reads TGTGCCAGCTCTCCCGGACTAGCGGGAGACCGGGAGCTGTTTTTT.

In the case of this clonotype: A much larger clone is a single base away; this may be a read error. The J gene is TRBJ2-5, the V gene TRBV30; D is unclear. The CDR3 consists of 12 residues. Germline CDR1 GTSNPN, CDR2 SVGIG (reference sequence). As DNA, the CDR3 is TGTGGCTGGAGCGATAACGTAGAGACCCAGTACTTC. Amino acid sequence: CGWSDNVETQYF.

Many counts were recorded for this clonotype. CDR3 amino acids: CASSPGTGGYEQYF. CDR3 nucleotide sequence: TGTGCCAGCAGCCCGGGGACAGGGGGCTACGAGCAGTACTTC. The chain recombines TRBV14 with TRBJ2-7, with 11 bases fitting TRBD1. Germline V gene lookup returns CDR1 SGHDN and CDR2 FVKESK. J lost 3 bases, V lost 4 bases, and 2 bases had no gene match. The CDR3 is 14 residues long.

The V and J genes are TRBV12-3 or TRBV12-4 and TRBJ2-7; TRBD2 might be the D (6 bases). There are 15 residues in the CDR3. V was clipped by 4 bases and J by 11 bases, with 24 bases between them. The CDR3 nucleotides read TGTGCCAGCAGTTGGACTAACGGGGAATCCTACGAAAAGTACTTC. This sequence encodes CASSWTNGESYEKYF.

This clonotype was observed many times. The rearrangement joins TRBV7-9 to TRBJ1-5; no firm D call. Germline V gene lookup returns CDR1 SEHNR and CDR2 FQNEAQ (reference sequence). CDR3 size: 14 residues. V lost 2 bases, J lost 3 bases, and 8 bases lay in between. CDR3 sequence reads: CASSLSSLNQPQHF. Written as DNA, the CDR3 is TGTGCCAGCAGCTTATCCAGCCTCAATCAGCCCCAGCATTTT.

The V gene is TRBV7-2, the J gene TRBJ2-1, with TRBD1 matching 7 bases. Trimming removed 1 base from V and 6 bases from J; junction bases left unmatched: 15. Germline CDR1 is SGHTA and CDR2 is FQGNSA. The CDR3 covers 18 residues. The CDR3 is CASSLDTGVPFGGNEQFF. Written as DNA, the CDR3 is TGTGCCAGCAGCTTAGACACAGGGGTCCCCTTTGGGGGCAATGAGCAGTTCTTC.